This T cell receptor beta chain is drawn from a study of identical twins (dated by TCRdb to between 2015 and 2016). For context, the study as a whole: TCR alpha and beta repertoires from monozygotic twins, unrelated adults of various ages and cord blood were deep-sequenced to test whether fetal clonotypes persist. Replicate twin experiments were performed at different times using different library preparation protocols to rule out contamination. What the work shows at the level of the full study, not this receptor alone: Abundant cord blood beta clonotypes had fewer insertions, young adult naive repertoires showed a similar but weaker trend, and memory repertoires showed no such trend. Compared with coincidental sharing between unrelated individuals, an excess of low generation-probability sequences was observed among out-of-frame TCR alpha sequences shared between twins. The excess sharing between twins in beta out-of-frame sequences was weaker because fewer shared sequences reduced the signal-to-noise ratio. Conclusions relied on cross-sectional statistical analysis, since the same donors could not be followed over many years. In monozygotic twins, out-of-frame TCR alpha sharing was systematically underestimated by recombination models, although the models agreed with sharing between unrelated individuals. Invariant T cells such as MAIT and iNKT could partly confound zero-insertion analyses, though diverse VJ usage argued against this for most clonotypes.

A note on this clonotype: The specificity of this receptor is unknown. The record has no base qualities; no much larger clone is one base away.

Library construction relied on 5' RACE. Sequenced using an Illumina HiSeq 2000. Template switching added a universal primer binding site, and the final cDNA carried a unique molecular identifier that allowed TCR cDNA molecules to be counted accurately. First-strand cDNA for TCR alpha and beta chains was synthesized from specific primers in the conserved constant-segment region. To control for contamination, every cDNA library was double barcoded, receiving both a SMART-Mk sample barcode and Illumina barcodes. Two successive PCR steps introduced TruSeq adapter sequences along with Illumina sample barcodes. The TCR alpha and beta cDNA libraries were sequenced on the Illumina HiSeq platform using custom primers. Under the source paper's analysis protocol: MiGEC was used to process raw reads and extract unique molecular identifiers, and MiXCR was used to find CDR3 positions. For each individual, recombination models were inferred using an EM algorithm with the repgenHMM and IGoR tools. The analysis of shared clonotypes was done with the tcR package in R, with sharing normalized by the product of cloneset sizes. Out-of-frame nonproductive sequences were analyzed to study raw recombination free of thymic and clonal selection effects. The public sequencing data were trimmed at Q25 with fastp and processed into clonotypes with MiXCR by TCRdb, which kept only in-frame beta chains. Here each entry gathers all rows of one CDR3 protein and keeps the most common genes and DNA. What appears here as the V and J calls and clone size reflects TCRdb's work, not the paper's. This sample has 470,000 or so distinct CDR3 sequences in its table, and roughly 24% of those were observed once. The ten largest clones represent around 3% of the sample.

Only healthy Caucasian donors were included. Three pairs of female monozygotic twins, all aged roughly 18 to 29 years, were included in the twin cohort. Positive isolation kits from Invitrogen were used to isolate CD4+ and CD8+ T cell populations. The CDR3 sequence holds 14 residues, the cysteine and phenylalanine included. Left in the record is the CDR3 DNA by itself, 42 bases read in frame from the first base. Compared with germline, V lacks 6 bases and J lacks 4 bases; bases without a gene match: 9. For CDR1 and CDR2, the germline V gene (reference sequence) lists DFQATT and SNEGSKA. This sample was also put to use in a study of T cells expressing NK-cell markers. As that second study puts it: Three sorted T-cell subsets (CD3+CD56+NKG2C+, CD3+CD56+NKG2C- and CD3+CD56-NKG2C+) from fewer than 10 donors had their TCR beta-chain repertoires profiled. Among the eight sequenced donors, only one was HCMV-seronegative, while the other seven were HCMV-seropositive. To restrict sorting to alphabetaTCR-expressing T cells, an anti-gammadeltaTCR antibody was added in several experiments. In roughly 6 donors, the dominant CD3+CD56+NKG2C+ clonotypes ranked among the top 10 CD8+ clonotypes, making up about 1.0-7.0% of CD8+ T cells. Those dominant clonotypes were again the most abundant among CD3+CD56-NKG2C+ cells in a handful of donors, at about 28.3-65%. Whether the expanded NKG2C-expressing T cell clones were specific for HCMV antigens remained unclear. All eight donors whose samples were sequenced were randomly selected healthy volunteers, three of them men and five women. A commercial ELISA kit detecting HCMV-specific IgG in serum was used to determine HCMV serostatus. MIGEC was used to demultiplex reads and group the reads by UMI, and MiTCR was used to assemble and quantify clonotypes. To exclude erroneous sequences, only TCR cDNA sequences supported by at least two reads were retained. The tcR package was used for downstream repertoire analysis, and clonotypes were matched between fractions using CDR3 nucleotide sequence together with V segment. VDJmatch was used to annotate antigen specificity against VDJdb, with one amino acid substitution in CDR3 allowed.

The origin of this receptor is a woman between 18 and 29 years old in good health. The sample was CD4+ T cells sorted from blood. The rearrangement combines TRBV20-1 with TRBJ2-3; TRBD1 lines up with 8 middle nucleotides. The DNA sequence reads TGCAGTGCCCTAAGGAGGACAGGGCCAGATACGCAGTATTTT. Translation gives CSALRRTGPDTQYF.